Each of the 10 T cell receptor beta chains below was sequenced from the same sample in a study of blood T cells in healthy people across ages. Primed by a sample-barcoded 5' primer and a J-beta primer mix, a second PCR proceeded for 7 to 11 cycles. MiXCR was run by TCRdb on the 5' RACE reads, yielding one entry per CDR3 protein. The data show about 1.6 million distinct CDR3 sequences, with about 31% seen just once and around 11% held by the top ten. The specimen was blood. These TCRs come from a woman aged 25 to 39 in good health.

J is TRBJ2-7 and V is TRBV2, with 9 bases aligning to TRBD1. This CDR3 has 16 amino acids. CDR1 SNHLY and CDR2 FYNNEI come from the germline V gene. Trimming cost V 5 bases and J 2 bases; bases outside gene matches: 10. In DNA, the CDR3 is TGTGCCAGCAGTTATTCATCCGGGACAGGGACCTACGAGCAGTACTTC. Amino acid sequence: CASSYSSGTGTYEQYF.

The chain carries TRBV11-3 and TRBJ2-3; D gene unclear. Trimming stripped 4 bases from V and 6 bases from J, with 14 bases between. The CDR3 covers 14 residues. Germline assignment: CDR1 SGHNT and CDR2 YENEEA. CDR3 amino acids: CASSSADKADTQYF. The DNA of the CDR3 is TGTGCCAGCAGCTCAGCCGATAAGGCGGATACGCAGTATTTT. Filled out from reference TRBV11-3 and TRBJ2-3, the complete variable domain reads EAGVVQSPRYKIIEKKQPVAFWCNPISGHNTLYWYLQNLGQGPELLIRYENEEAVDDSQLPKDRFSAERLKGVDSTLKIQPAELGDSAVYLCASSSADKADTQYFGPGTRLTVL.

About this clonotype: A much larger clone differs by one base, so this may be a read error. J is TRBJ2-1 and V is TRBV6-2 or TRBV6-3; unclear D gene. With the DNA end fitting TRBJ2-7 better, the J assignment may be wrong. Germline CDR1 and CDR2: MNHEY and SVGEGT. CDR3 size: 14 residues. The CDR3 reads CASSYSSSYNEQYF. Written as DNA, the CDR3 is TGTGCCAGCAGTTACTCGAGTTCCTACAATGAGCAGTACTTC.

There are a few counts of this clonotype. The chain uses TRBV5-1 and TRBJ2-7; D uncertain. V was shortened by 3 bases and J by 0 bases, with 19 bases between the two germline ends. This CDR3 is built from 17 residues. Looked up from germline, CDR1 is SGHRS and CDR2 is YFSETQ. As DNA, the CDR3 is TGCGCCAGCAGCTATGCCCAGGACGGACGTCTCTCCTACGAGCAGTACTTC. Translating it yields CASSYAQDGRLSYEQYF.

This clonotype has more than one count but fewer than ten. The gene calls are TRBV11-2 and TRBJ2-7; maybe TRBD2 (5 bases). With 5 bases removed from V and 2 bases from J, the gap between germline ends came to 10 bases. In germline, CDR1 is SGHAT, CDR2 FQNNGV. This CDR3 comprises 13 residues. For the CDR3, the DNA is TGTGCCAGCAGCATGGGAGTAACCTACGAGCAGTACTTC. This sequence encodes CASSMGVTYEQYF. The full variable domain, rest sourced from reference TRBV11-2 and TRBJ2-7, is EAGVAQSPRYKIIEKRQSVAFWCNPISGHATLYWYQQILGQGPKLLIQFQNNGVVDDSQLPKDRFSAERLKGVDSTLKIQPAKLEDSAVYLCASSMGVTYEQYFGPGTRLTVT.

Concerning this clonotype: A much bigger clone sits one base away, suggesting this may be a read error. The chain combines TRBV12-3 or TRBV12-4 with TRBJ1-2, with TRBD1 identical over 7 bases. The CDR3 is 13 amino acids. With V trimmed by 4 bases and J by 4 bases, 3 bases remained unmatched. The CDR3 bases are TGTGCCAGCAGTTCGGGACAGTGCTATGGCTACACCTTC. Amino acid sequence: CASSSGQCYGYTF.

This clonotype was detected a few times. V gene TRBV20-1 combines with J gene TRBJ1-5; 8 bases are shared with TRBD1. Looked up from germline, CDR1 is DFQATT and CDR2 is SNEGSKA (reference sequence). The J segment lost 6 bases and the V segment lost 4 bases, leaving 5 bases of the junction unmatched. The CDR3 sequence is 13 residues long. CDR3 DNA: TGCAGTGCTACGCAGGGGGCGGGTCAGCCCCAGCATTTT. Protein: CSATQGAGQPQHF.

This clonotype has just a few counts. The J gene is TRBJ2-5, the V gene TRBV20-1; D tentatively reads TRBD1 or TRBD2 (6 bases each). Germline CDR1 reads DFQATT; CDR2 reads SNEGSKA (reference sequence). V was shortened by 3 bases and J by 4 bases, with 12 bases between the two germline ends. The CDR3 loop spans 13 amino acids. CDR3 DNA sequence: TGCAGTGCTAGCACGGGGGCGAGAGAGACCCAGTACTTC. Protein product: CSASTGARETQYF.

This clonotype has at least ten counts. This chain uses TRBV20-1 with TRBJ2-3; TRBD2 matches at 13 bases. Losses at the gene ends were 5 bases for V and 6 bases for J; bases not matched to a gene: 8. Germline V lookup: CDR1 DFQATT, CDR2 SNEGSKA (reference sequence). CDR3 length equals 15 residues. The CDR3 sequence: CSAADRTSGGDTQYF. As DNA, the CDR3 is TGCAGTGCTGCAGATCGGACTAGCGGGGGTGATACGCAGTATTTT.

This clonotype was detected a few times. This chain links TRBV28 with TRBJ1-2; D possibly corresponds to TRBD1 (5 bases). CDR3 length: 14 amino acids. Germline V gene lookup returns CDR1 MDHEN and CDR2 SYDVKM. V lost 8 bases and J 3 bases, leaving 16 bases between the germline ends. CDR3 bases: TGTGCCAGCCGGGACGAGTCAGGGTACTATGGCTACACCTTC. This sequence encodes CASRDESGYYGYTF.